The 23 T cell receptor beta chains in this list originate from one sample, sequenced in a study of OX40 agonist ivuxolimab in advanced cancers. The data were produced by immunoSEQ multiplex PCR, yet TCRdb's version contains in-frame clones alone and is incomplete. The repertoire holds approximately 68,000 clones, with about 86% as singletons. This specimen was CD4+ or CD8+ T cells sorted from blood, taken in a trial of the OX40 agonist ivuxolimab. The source is an adult with an advanced solid tumor such as melanoma, head and neck, liver or kidney cancer.

The sample holds one count of this clone. The chain links TRBV7-9 to TRBJ2-1; tentatively, D is TRBD1 or TRBD2 (5 bases each). The CDR3 loop spans 13 amino acids. The germline CDR1 and CDR2 sequences are SEHNR and FQNEAQ (reference sequence). V was trimmed by 4 bases and J by 6 bases, leaving 10 bases between them. In DNA form, the CDR3 reads TGTGCCAGCAGCTACGTTGGGGGCAATGAGCAGTTCTTC. Translating gives CASSYVGGNEQFF.

This rearrangement joins TRBV18 to TRBJ2-7; D is ambiguous. Germline V gene data show CDR1 as KGHSH and CDR2 as LQKENI. This CDR3 has 14 residues. The ends were cut back, 3 bases at V and 0 bases at J, with 9 bases in the middle. The DNA of the CDR3 is TGTGCCAGCTCACCGATGGACGGCTCCTACGAGCAGTACTTC. Translated: CASSPMDGSYEQYF.

This clone was seen only a few times. Other nucleotide sequences in the sample specify the same CDR3. The chain recombines TRBV19 with TRBJ1-5, with D hard to call. The CDR3 has 12 amino acids. Trimming took 3 bases from V and 3 from J, leaving 3 bases between them. Germline CDR1 and CDR2: LNHDA and SQIVND (reference sequence). The CDR3 protein is CASSILNQPQHF. The CDR3 DNA sequence: TGTGCCAGTAGTATCCTCAATCAGCCCCAGCATTTT. The full variable domain, completed using reference TRBV19 and TRBJ1-5, is DGGITQSPKYLFRKEGQNVTLSCEQNLNHDAMYWYRQDPGQGLRLIYYSQIVNDFQKGDIAEGYSVSREKKESFPLTVTSAQKNPTAFYLCASSILNQPQHFGDGTRLSIL.

The gene calls are TRBV7-8 and TRBJ2-2, with D tentatively TRBD1 (5 bases). Germline V gene lookup returns CDR1 SGHVS and CDR2 FQNEAQ. V lost 1 base and J lost 0, with 6 bases in between. The CDR3 consists of 15 residues. CDR3 coding DNA: TGTGCCAGCAGCTTAGGGACAACGAACACCGGGGAGCTGTTTTTT. It translates to CASSLGTTNTGELFF.

The chain has TRBV7-2 and TRBJ2-7; D not certain. The V gene's germline CDR1 is SGHTA and CDR2 FQGNSA. This CDR3 has 13 residues. V was trimmed by 5 bases and J by 4 bases, leaving 12 bases between them. The CDR3: CASSPSFRYEQYF. The CDR3 coding sequence is TGTGCCAGCAGCCCTTCCTTCCGGTACGAGCAGTACTTC.

A remark on this clone: Sequence at one end of the junction differs from germline and may be a read error. The rearrangement joins TRBV29-1 to TRBJ2-2; 10 bases map to TRBD1. The CDR3 spans 13 residues. Germline values: CDR1 SQVTM, CDR2 ANQGSEA. As DNA, the CDR3 is TGCAGCGTTGCCGGGACAGGGGACCGGGGAGCTGTTTTT. Translation: CSVAGTGDRGAVF.

The chain links TRBV7-8 to TRBJ1-2, with D possibly being TRBD1 (6 bases). This CDR3 has 16 amino acids. Germline V lookup: CDR1 SGHVS, CDR2 FQNEAQ. The V gene lost 5 bases and the J gene lost 14 bases, with 30 bases spanning the gap. DNA for the CDR3: TGTGCCAGCAGCCTAGGATTGTTCGGAGAGGGGGGTTCTCGGACCTTC. The encoded protein is CASSLGLFGEGGSRTF. Combining the CDR3 with reference TRBV7-8 and TRBJ1-2 gives the whole variable domain GAGVSQSPRYKVAKRGQDVALRCDPISGHVSLFWYQQALGQGPEFLTYFQNEAQLDKSGLPSDRFFAERPEGSVSTLKIQRTQQEDSAVYLCASSLGLFGEGGSRTFGSGTRLTVV.

A few counts support this clone. V and J are TRBV5-5 and TRBJ1-3; D is ambiguous. Germline CDR1 SGHKS, CDR2 YYEKEE (reference sequence). V lost 2 bases, J lost 0 bases, and 3 bases lay in between. The CDR3 covers 13 residues. The CDR3 sequence: CASSFNSGNTIYF. CDR3 DNA: TGTGCCAGCAGCTTTAACTCTGGAAACACCATATATTTT.

The rearrangement joins TRBV4-3 to TRBJ2-7, with TRBD2 matching over 7 bases. This CDR3 region has 13 residues. V lost 5 bases and J lost 5; bases outside the gene matches: 6. Germline values: CDR1 LGHNA, CDR2 YSLEER. This CDR3 reads CASSARLADEQYF. The CDR3 DNA is TGCGCCAGCAGCGCCCGACTAGCCGACGAGCAGTACTTC.

This chain uses TRBV2 with TRBJ1-1; D gene unclear. From germline, CDR1 is SNHLY and CDR2 FYNNEI. This CDR3 is built from 13 residues. Deletions cut 7 bases from V and 1 base from J, with 10 bases between. CDR3 loop: CASTAGENTEAFF. Here the CDR3 DNA reads TGTGCCAGCACGGCAGGCGAGAACACTGAAGCTTTCTTT.

This clone was seen at least ten times. The chain is built from TRBV10-3 and TRBJ2-2; D is unresolved. The CDR3 runs to 14 residues. V lost 2 bases and J lost 0, with 4 bases in between. CDR1 and CDR2 (germline): ENHRY, SYGVKD. CDR3 protein: CAISEGSNTGELFF. The CDR3 DNA reads as TGTGCCATCAGTGAGGGATCGAACACCGGGGAGCTGTTTTTT.

V gene TRBV6-6 combines with J gene TRBJ1-3; a possible D gene is TRBD1 (5 bases). Trimming took off 6 bases at V and 2 bases at J, with 11 bases between the two ends. The CDR3 consists of 14 residues. CDR1 is MNHNY, CDR2 SVGAGI, per germline (reference sequence). The CDR3 region has the DNA TGTGCCAGCAGCCCGAGAGGGGCTGGAAACACCATATATTTT. It encodes CASSPRGAGNTIYF.

The chain joins TRBV6-1 to TRBJ2-7, with 7 positions matching TRBD2. This CDR3 region has 14 residues. Trimming took 5 bases from V and 6 from J; bases not matched to a gene: 10. From germline, CDR1 is MNHNS and CDR2 SASEGT. The CDR3 DNA reads as TGTGCCAGCAGTTTAGTCGCGGGGGTGGGCGAGCAGTACTTC. As protein: CASSLVAGVGEQYF.

The chain uses TRBV6-5 and TRBJ2-7, with TRBD2 as a possible D gene (5 bases). The V gene lost 4 bases and the J gene lost 3 bases, with 10 bases spanning the gap. The CDR3 contains 13 residues. Germline loops: CDR1 MNHEY, CDR2 SVGAGI. The CDR3 here is CASSSGLIYEQYF. As DNA, the CDR3 is TGTGCCAGCAGTTCAGGACTTATCTACGAGCAGTACTTC.

The V gene is TRBV19, the J gene TRBJ2-2; 9 bases agree with TRBD1. The CDR3 totals 16 residues. Germline CDR1 and CDR2: LNHDA and SQIVND (reference sequence). V was clipped by 3 bases and J by 3 bases; unmatched bases: 5. The CDR3 reads CASSINRGLDTGELFF. DNA for the CDR3: TGTGCCAGTAGTATCAACAGGGGGCTCGACACCGGGGAGCTGTTTTTT.

This chain joins TRBV7-8 and TRBJ1-2; D is ambiguous. Germline values: CDR1 SGHVS, CDR2 FQNEAQ. Trimming removed 2 bases at V and 0 bases at J, with 1 base between. The CDR3 is 12 amino acids. The CDR3 DNA is TGTGCCAGCAGCTTAACTAACTATGGCTACACCTTC. This codes for CASSLTNYGYTF.

The chain carries TRBV27 and TRBJ1-2; D is ambiguous. Germline lookup yields CDR1 MNHEY and CDR2 SMNVEV (reference sequence). The CDR3 covers 14 residues. Between the trimmed V and J ends, which lost 5 bases and 6 bases, there was a span of 16 bases. The CDR3, as DNA: TGTGCCAGCAGTCCCCTGGTAGGACTCCATGGCTACACCTTC. It yields the protein CASSPLVGLHGYTF.

The rearrangement links TRBV5-1 to TRBJ1-2; D is undetermined. The V end lost 3 bases, the J end lost 6 bases, and 12 bases lay between the germline ends. The germline gives CDR1 SGHRS, CDR2 YFSETQ. The CDR3 contains 13 residues. For the CDR3, the DNA is TGCGCCAGCAGCTCCGGATCCGGGGATGGCTACACCTTC. This encodes CASSSGSGDGYTF.

This clone was detected once. The DNA of the CDR3 is TGTGCCAGCAGCGTGACCGCTAGCGGGGTACCCTACTTC. Its translation is CASSVTASGVPYF. This rearrangement joins TRBV9 to TRBJ2-5, with 9 bases that match TRBD2. CDR1 is SGDLS and CDR2 is YYNGEE in the germline V gene. V trimming: 2 bases; J trimming: 14 bases; junction bases outside the gene matches: 10. The CDR3 is 13 amino acids. The full variable domain, in which reference TRBV9 and TRBJ2-5 provide the parts outside the CDR3, is DSGVTQTPKHLITATGQRVTLRCSPRSGDLSVYWYQQSLDQGLQFLIQYYNGEERAKGNILERFSAQQFPDLHSELNLSSLELGDSALYFCASSVTASGVPYFGPGTRLLVL.

With regard to this clone: Distinct nucleotide sequences in the sample also encode this CDR3. The chain is built from TRBV7-2 and TRBJ2-7; 10 bases are a match to TRBD2. Losses at the gene ends were 1 base for V and 3 bases for J; bases not matched to a gene: 6. CDR1 SGHTA and CDR2 FQGNSA come from the germline V gene. The CDR3 has 16 amino acids. The CDR3 sequence: CASSLEVPSGSYEQYF. CDR3 DNA: TGTGCCAGCAGCTTAGAGGTTCCTAGCGGGAGCTACGAGCAGTACTTC.

The chain has TRBV18 and TRBJ2-3; D gene ambiguous. The CDR3 is 13 amino acids. From germline, CDR1 is KGHSH and CDR2 LQKENI. V lost 5 bases to trimming and J lost 0 bases, with 6 bases between them. CDR3 protein: CASSGQSTDTQYF. As DNA, the CDR3 is TGTGCCAGCTCAGGTCAAAGCACAGATACGCAGTATTTT.

CDR3 bases: TGTGCCAGCAGCCGCGGACTAGCGGGAGGTCGGGATGAGCAGTTCTTC. Its protein product is CASSRGLAGGRDEQFF. This chain connects TRBV9 to TRBJ2-1; 14 nucleotides align to TRBD2. This CDR3 has 16 residues. V lost 4 bases, J lost 8 bases, and 8 bases stayed unmatched. CDR1 and CDR2 (germline): SGDLS, YYNGEE.

This chain joins TRBV28 and TRBJ2-7; TRBD2 agrees at 8 bases. CDR1 and CDR2 from the germline V gene are MDHEN and SYDVKM. CDR3 length: 15 residues. V lost 4 bases to trimming and J lost 4 bases; unmatched junction nucleotides: 9. The CDR3 reads CASSSPGLVRYEQYF. CDR3 nucleotides: TGTGCCAGCAGTTCCCCGGGACTAGTTAGGTACGAGCAGTACTTC. The full variable domain, with the rest looked up from reference TRBV28 and TRBJ2-7, is DVKVTQSSRYLVKRTGEKVFLECVQDMDHENMFWYRQDPGLGLRLIYFSYDVKMKEKGDIPEGYSVSREKKERFSLILESASTNQTSMYLCASSSPGLVRYEQYFGPGTRLTVT.